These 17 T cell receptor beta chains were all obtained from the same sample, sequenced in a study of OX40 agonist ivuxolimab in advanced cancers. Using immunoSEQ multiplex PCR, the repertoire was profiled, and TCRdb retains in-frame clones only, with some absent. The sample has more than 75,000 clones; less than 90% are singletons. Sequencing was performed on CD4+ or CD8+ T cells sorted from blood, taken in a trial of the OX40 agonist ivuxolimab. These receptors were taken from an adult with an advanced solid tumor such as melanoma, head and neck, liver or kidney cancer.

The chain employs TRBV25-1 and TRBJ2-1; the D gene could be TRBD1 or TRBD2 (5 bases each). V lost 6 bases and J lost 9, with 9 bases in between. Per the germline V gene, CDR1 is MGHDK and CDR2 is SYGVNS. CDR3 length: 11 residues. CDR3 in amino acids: CASSRGPEQFF. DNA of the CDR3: TGTGCCAGCAGCCGGGGCCCTGAGCAGTTCTTC.

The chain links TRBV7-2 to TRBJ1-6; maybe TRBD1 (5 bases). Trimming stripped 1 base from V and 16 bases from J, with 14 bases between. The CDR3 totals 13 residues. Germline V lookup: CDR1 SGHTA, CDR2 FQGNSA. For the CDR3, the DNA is TGTGCCAGCAGCTTAGATTGGGACTCCCTGCTCCACTTT. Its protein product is CASSLDWDSLLHF. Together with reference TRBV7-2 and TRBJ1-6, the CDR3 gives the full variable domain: GAGVSQSPSNKVTEKGKDVELRCDPISGHTALYWYRQSLGQGLEFLIYFQGNSAPDKSGLPSDRFSAERTGGSVSTLTIQRTQQEDSAVYLCASSLDWDSLLHFGNGTRLTVT.

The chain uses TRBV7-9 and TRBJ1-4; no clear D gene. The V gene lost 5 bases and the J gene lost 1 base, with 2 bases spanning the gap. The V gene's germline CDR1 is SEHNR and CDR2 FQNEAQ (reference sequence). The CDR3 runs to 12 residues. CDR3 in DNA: TGTGCCAGCAGCCGAACTAATGAAAAACTGTTTTTT. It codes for CASSRTNEKLFF.

The CDR3 DNA sequence: TGTGCCATCAGTGATTCTTACGAGCAGTACGTC. Protein product: CAISDSYEQYV. The chain is built from TRBV10-3 and TRBJ2-7; no definite D call. The V and J ends lost 3 bases and 4 bases respectively, with 4 bases between them. CDR3 length: 11 residues. Germline lookup yields CDR1 ENHRY and CDR2 SYGVKD.

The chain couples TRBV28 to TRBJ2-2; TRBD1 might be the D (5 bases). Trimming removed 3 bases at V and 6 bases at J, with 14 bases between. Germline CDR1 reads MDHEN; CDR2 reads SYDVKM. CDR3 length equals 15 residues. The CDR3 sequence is CASSFRQGKAGELFF. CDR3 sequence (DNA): TGTGCCAGCAGTTTCCGGCAGGGTAAAGCCGGGGAGCTGTTTTTT.

CDR3 sequence: CASSLGDRGVTDTQYF. DNA for the CDR3: TGTGCCAGCAGCTTGGGAGACAGGGGAGTCACAGATACGCAGTATTTT. J is TRBJ2-3 and V is TRBV7-9; 8 nucleotides align to TRBD1. J lost 2 bases, V lost 3 bases, and 7 bases had no gene match. Germline-derived CDR1 and CDR2 are SEHNR and FQNEAQ (reference sequence). The CDR3 length is 16 residues.

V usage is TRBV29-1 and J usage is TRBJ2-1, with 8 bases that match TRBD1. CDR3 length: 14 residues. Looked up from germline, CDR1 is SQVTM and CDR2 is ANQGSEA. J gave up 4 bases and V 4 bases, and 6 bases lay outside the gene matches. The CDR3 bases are TGCAGCGTTGGTCGAGACAGGGGTTACAATGAGCAGTTCTTC. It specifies CSVGRDRGYNEQFF.

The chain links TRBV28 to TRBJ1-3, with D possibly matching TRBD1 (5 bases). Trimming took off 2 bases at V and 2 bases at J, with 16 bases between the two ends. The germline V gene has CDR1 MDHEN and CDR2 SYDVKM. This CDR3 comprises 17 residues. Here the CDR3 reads CASSLPGPSGAGNTIYF. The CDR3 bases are TGTGCCAGCAGTTTACCGGGTCCATCGGGGGCTGGAAACACCATATATTTT.

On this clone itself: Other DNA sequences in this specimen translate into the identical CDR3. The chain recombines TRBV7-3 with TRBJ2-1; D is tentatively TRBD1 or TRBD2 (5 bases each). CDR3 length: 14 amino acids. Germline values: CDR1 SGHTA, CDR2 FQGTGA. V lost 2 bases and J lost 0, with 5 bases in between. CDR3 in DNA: TGTGCCAGCAGCTTAGGGGGCTCCTACAATGAGCAGTTCTTC. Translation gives CASSLGGSYNEQFF.

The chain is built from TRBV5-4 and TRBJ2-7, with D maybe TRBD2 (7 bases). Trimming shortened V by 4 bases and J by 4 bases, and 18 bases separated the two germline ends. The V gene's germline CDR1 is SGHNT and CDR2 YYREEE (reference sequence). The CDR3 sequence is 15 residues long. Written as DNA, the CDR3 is TGTGCCAGCAGCCGAGGGGGGGATGGAGGTTACGAGCAGTACGTC. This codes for CASSRGGDGGYEQYV.

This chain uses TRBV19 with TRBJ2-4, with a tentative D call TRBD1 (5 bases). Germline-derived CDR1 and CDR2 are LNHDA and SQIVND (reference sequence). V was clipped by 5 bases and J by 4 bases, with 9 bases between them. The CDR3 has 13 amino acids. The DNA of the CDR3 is TGTGCCAGTAGTGCAGACAGAAAAAACATTCAGTACTTC. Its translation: CASSADRKNIQYF. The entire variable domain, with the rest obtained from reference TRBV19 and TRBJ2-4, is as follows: DGGITQSPKYLFRKEGQNVTLSCEQNLNHDAMYWYRQDPGQGLRLIYYSQIVNDFQKGDIAEGYSVSREKKESFPLTVTSAQKNPTAFYLCASSADRKNIQYFGAGTRLSVL.

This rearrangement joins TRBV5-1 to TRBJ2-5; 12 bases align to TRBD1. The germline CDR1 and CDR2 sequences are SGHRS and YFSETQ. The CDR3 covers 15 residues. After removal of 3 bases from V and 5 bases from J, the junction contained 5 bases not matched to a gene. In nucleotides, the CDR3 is TGCGCCAGCAGCTCGGGACAGGGGGCGTTGGAGACCCAGTACTTC. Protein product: CASSSGQGALETQYF.

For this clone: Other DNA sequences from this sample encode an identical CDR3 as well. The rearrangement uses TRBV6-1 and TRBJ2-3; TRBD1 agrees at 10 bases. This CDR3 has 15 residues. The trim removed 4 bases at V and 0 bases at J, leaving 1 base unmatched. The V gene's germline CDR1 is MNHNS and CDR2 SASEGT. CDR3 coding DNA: TGTGCCAGCAGTGCGGGACAGGGGAGCACAGATACGCAGTATTTT. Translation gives CASSAGQGSTDTQYF.

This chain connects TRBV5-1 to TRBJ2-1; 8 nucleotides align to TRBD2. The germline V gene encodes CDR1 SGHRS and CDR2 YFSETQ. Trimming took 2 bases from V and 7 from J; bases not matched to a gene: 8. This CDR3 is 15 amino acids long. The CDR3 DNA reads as TGCGCCAGCAGCTTTCCGGGACTAGGTCGAAATGAGCAGTTCTTC. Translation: CASSFPGLGRNEQFF. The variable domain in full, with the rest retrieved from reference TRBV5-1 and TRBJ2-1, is KAGVTQTPRYLIKTRGQQVTLSCSPISGHRSVSWYQQTPGQGLQFLFEYFSETQRNKGNFPGRFSGRQFSNSRSEMNVSTLELGDSALYLCASSFPGLGRNEQFFGPGTRLTVL.

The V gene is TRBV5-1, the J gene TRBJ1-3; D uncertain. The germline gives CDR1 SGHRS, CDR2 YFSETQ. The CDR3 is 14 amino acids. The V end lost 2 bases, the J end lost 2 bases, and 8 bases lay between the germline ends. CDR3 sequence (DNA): TGCGCCAGCAGCTTCTTTGGGGCTGGAAACACCATATATTTT. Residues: CASSFFGAGNTIYF.

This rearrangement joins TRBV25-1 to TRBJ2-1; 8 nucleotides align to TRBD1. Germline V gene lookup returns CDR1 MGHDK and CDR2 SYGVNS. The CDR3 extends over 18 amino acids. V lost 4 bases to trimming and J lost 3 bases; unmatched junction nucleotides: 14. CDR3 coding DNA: TGTGCCAGCAGTGCCGTTCCCGGAACAGGGGGAATCTACAATGAGCAGTTCTTC. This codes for CASSAVPGTGGIYNEQFF.

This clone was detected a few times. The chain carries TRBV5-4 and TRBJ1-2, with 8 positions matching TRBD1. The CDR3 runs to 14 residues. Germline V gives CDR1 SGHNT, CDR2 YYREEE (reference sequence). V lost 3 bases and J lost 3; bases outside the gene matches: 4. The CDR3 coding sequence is TGTGCCAGCAGCTGGCAGGACAGGGACTATGGCTACACCTTC. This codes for CASSWQDRDYGYTF.